Each of the 5 T cell receptor beta chains below was sequenced from the same sample in a study of blood T cell repertoires in COVID-19. Produced via immunoSEQ multiplex PCR; TCRdb's table is partial and in-frame only. Found here are some 150,000 clones, around 82% of them singletons; the top ten hold 3.5% to 4.5%. Source material: peripheral blood. The receptor set was obtained from a man in his sixties with acute or convalescent COVID-19.

V usage is TRBV7-2 and J usage is TRBJ2-5; 13 nucleotides agree with TRBD2. Germline V CDR1 and CDR2: SGHTA, FQGNSA. The CDR3 is 16 amino acids. The J segment lost 2 bases and the V segment lost 2 bases, leaving 2 bases of the junction unmatched. CDR3 amino acids: CASSLRGLAGQETQYF. The CDR3 coding sequence is TGTGCCAGCAGCTTAAGGGGACTAGCGGGGCAAGAGACCCAGTACTTC.

A word on this clone: Other DNA sequences from this sample encode an identical CDR3 as well. V usage is TRBV18 and J usage is TRBJ2-3; D is uncertain. V gave up 3 bases and J gave up 0 bases, with 7 bases separating them. The CDR3 covers 14 residues. Germline CDR1 is KGHSH and CDR2 is LQKENI. CDR3 loop: CASSPSRSTDTQYF. In nucleotides, the CDR3 is TGTGCCAGCTCACCTTCCAGGAGCACAGATACGCAGTATTTT.

The chain has TRBV5-6 and TRBJ1-1; D is unclear. Trimming stripped 0 bases from V and 8 bases from J, with 8 bases between. The CDR3 runs to 12 residues. Germline CDR1 is SGHDT and CDR2 is YYEEEE. CDR3 residues: CASSLVENEAFF. The CDR3 DNA follows: TGTGCCAGCAGCTTGGTTGAGAACGAAGCTTTCTTT.

This clone was found a few times. The chain joins TRBV12-3 or TRBV12-4 to TRBJ2-7; TRBD2 agrees at 7 bases. CDR3 length: 13 residues. V lost 7 bases and J lost 6; bases outside the gene matches: 9. CDR3 residues: CASTLGEGLEQYF. The DNA of the CDR3 is TGTGCCAGCACCCTCGGGGAGGGACTCGAGCAGTACTTC.

The gene calls are TRBV7-2 and TRBJ2-1; 9 nucleotides align to TRBD1. The junction had 2 bases not matched to a gene; V was cut back by 4 bases and J by 1 base. The CDR3 runs to 15 residues. Germline V gene lookup returns CDR1 SGHTA and CDR2 FQGNSA. CDR3 coding DNA: TGTGCCAGCAGCTCGGACAGGGGATCCTACAATGAGCAGTTCTTC. Amino acids: CASSSDRGSYNEQFF.